This TCR beta chain derives from a study of PD-L1 blockade in urothelial cancer. About the study: Males with urothelial cancer arising in the bladder constituted most of the 29 patients.

Deletions cut 5 bases from V and 7 bases from J, with 17 bases between. Germline CDR1 MNHNS, CDR2 SASEGT. This CDR3 region has 14 residues. Method: immunoSEQ multiplex PCR; TCRdb's copy keeps in-frame clones and lacks some. The profile shows 25,000 to 30,000 clones, about 89% of them singletons. Patients presented with locally advanced or metastatic urothelial carcinoma. Study outcomes and limitations: Better progression-free and overall survival followed lower pretreatment blood clonality.

With respect to this clone: The antigen is not known.

The receptor's source is a man aged 50-60 years with urothelial cancer. Material: PBMCs, obtained around atezolizumab (anti-PD-L1) treatment. The chain uses TRBV6-1 and TRBJ2-5; perhaps TRBD2 as D (5 bases). For the CDR3, the DNA is TGTGCCAGCAGTCGTCCTGGACTGCCATGGACCCAGTACTTC. This sequence encodes CASSRPGLPWTQYF.